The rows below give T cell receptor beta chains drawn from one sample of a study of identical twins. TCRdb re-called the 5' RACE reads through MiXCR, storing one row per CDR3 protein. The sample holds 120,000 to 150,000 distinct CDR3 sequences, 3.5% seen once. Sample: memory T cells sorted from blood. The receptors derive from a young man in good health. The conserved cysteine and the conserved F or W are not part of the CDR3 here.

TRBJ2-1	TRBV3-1	ASSQSSGRANEQF
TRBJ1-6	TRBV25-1	ASRGTGTGNNSPLH
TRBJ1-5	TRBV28	ASSPPGTGGQPQH
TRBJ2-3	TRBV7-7	ASSLSLTDTQY
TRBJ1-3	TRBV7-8	ASSLGRNRNTIY
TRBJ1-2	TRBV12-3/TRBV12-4	ASSPQSVGVYGYT
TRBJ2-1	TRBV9	ASSAGTWNYNEQF
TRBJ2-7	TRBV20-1	SAKGLAGYEQY
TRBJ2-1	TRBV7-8	ASSYGLSSEQF
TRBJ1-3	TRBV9	ASSVARGTAEFSGNTIY
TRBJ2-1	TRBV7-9	ASSRGPLENEQF
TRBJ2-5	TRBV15	ATSRVTFQETQY
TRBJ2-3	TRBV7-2	ASSWGGDTQY
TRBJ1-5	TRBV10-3	ATKGAGGNQPQH
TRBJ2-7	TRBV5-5	ASSSPAAYSYEQY
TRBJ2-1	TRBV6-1	ASSEVGGEQF
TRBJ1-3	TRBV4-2	ASSQVQQGPQGNTIY
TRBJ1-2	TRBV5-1	ASSSQGADYGYT
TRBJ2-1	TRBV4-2	ASSQAWGTSGHNEQF
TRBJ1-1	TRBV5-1	ASSFREDTEAF
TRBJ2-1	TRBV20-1	SARNSGAANEQF
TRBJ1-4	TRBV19	ATLGRDGREKLF
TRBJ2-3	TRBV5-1	ASSLSGRRDTQY
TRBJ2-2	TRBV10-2	ASSPSGRTTGELF
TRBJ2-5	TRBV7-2	ASSPEGQVHQETQY
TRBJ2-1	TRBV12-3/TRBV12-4	ASTGGAGGVNEQF
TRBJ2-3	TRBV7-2	ASSPPKVDTQY
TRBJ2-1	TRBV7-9	ASSLFFEQF
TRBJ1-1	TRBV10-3	AISLTGGGTEAF
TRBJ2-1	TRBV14	ASSQRTSGRAVQF
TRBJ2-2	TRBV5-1	ASSIRGGESGELF